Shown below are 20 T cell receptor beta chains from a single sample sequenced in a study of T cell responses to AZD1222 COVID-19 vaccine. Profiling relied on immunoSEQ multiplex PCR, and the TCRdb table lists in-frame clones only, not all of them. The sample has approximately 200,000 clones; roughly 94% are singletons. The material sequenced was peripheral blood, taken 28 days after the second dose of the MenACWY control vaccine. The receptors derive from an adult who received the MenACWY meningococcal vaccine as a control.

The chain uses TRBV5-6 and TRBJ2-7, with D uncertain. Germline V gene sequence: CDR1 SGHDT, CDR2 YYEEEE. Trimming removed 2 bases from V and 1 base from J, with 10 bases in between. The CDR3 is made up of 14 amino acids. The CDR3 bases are TGTGCCAGCAGCTTTTTTCCCAGGTCCTACGAGCAGTACTTC. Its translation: CASSFFPRSYEQYF.

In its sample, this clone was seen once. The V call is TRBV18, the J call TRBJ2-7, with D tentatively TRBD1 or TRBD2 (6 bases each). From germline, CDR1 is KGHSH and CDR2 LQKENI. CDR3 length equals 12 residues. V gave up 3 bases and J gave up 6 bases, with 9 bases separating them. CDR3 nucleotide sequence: TGTGCCAGCTCACCTCGGGGGCGCGAGCAGTACTTC. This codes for CASSPRGREQYF.

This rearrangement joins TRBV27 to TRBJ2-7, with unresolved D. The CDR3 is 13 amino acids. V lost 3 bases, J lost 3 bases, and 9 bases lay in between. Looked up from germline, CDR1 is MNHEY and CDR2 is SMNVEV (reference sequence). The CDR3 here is CASSLGTVYEQYF. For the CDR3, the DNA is TGTGCCAGCAGTTTGGGAACAGTCTACGAGCAGTACTTC.

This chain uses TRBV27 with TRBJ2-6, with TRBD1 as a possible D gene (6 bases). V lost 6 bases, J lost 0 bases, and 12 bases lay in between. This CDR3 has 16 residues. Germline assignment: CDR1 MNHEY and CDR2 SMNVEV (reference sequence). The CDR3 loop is CASSLVGGSGANVLTF. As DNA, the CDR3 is TGTGCCAGCAGCCTAGTAGGGGGCTCTGGGGCCAACGTCCTGACTTTC.

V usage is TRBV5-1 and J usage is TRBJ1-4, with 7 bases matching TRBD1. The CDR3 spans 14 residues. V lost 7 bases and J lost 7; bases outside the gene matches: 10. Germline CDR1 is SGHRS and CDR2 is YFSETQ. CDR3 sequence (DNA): TGCGCCAGCGGAACAGGGGAAAGTAGTGAAAAACTGTTTTTT. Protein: CASGTGESSEKLFF.

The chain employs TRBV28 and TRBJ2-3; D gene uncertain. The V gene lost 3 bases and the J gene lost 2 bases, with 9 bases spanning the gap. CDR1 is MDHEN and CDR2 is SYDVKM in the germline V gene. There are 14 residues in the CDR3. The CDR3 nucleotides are TGTGCCAGCAGTTTCGGCCGGTACACAGATACGCAGTATTTT. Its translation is CASSFGRYTDTQYF.

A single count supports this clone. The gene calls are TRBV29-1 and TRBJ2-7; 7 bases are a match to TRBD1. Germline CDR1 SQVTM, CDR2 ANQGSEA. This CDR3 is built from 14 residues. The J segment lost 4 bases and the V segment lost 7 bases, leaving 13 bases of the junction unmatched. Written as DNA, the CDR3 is TGCAGCGCACAGGGGCGTGGGCCCCATTACGAGCAGTACTTC. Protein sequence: CSAQGRGPHYEQYF.

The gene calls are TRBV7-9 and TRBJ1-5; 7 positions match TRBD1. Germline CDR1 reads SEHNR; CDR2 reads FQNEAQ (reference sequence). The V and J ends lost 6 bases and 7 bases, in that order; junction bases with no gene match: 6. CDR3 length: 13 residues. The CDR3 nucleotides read TGTGCCAGCAGTCCAGGGGGTGGACAGCCCCAGCATTTT. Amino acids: CASSPGGGQPQHF.

CDR3: CATSDPKGSNQPQHF. In DNA form, the CDR3 reads TGTGCCACCAGTGATCCCAAGGGGTCCAATCAGCCCCAGCATTTT. The rearrangement links TRBV24-1 to TRBJ1-5; D is perhaps TRBD1 (5 bases). Deletions cut 3 bases from V and 3 bases from J, with 11 bases between. From germline, CDR1 is KGHDR and CDR2 SFDVKD. The CDR3 is 15 amino acids.

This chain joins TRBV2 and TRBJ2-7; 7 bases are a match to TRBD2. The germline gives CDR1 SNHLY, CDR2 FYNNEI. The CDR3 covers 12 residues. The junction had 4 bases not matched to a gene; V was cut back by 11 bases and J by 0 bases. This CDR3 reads CAGGTNSYEQYF. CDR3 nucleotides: TGTGCCGGCGGGACTAACTCCTACGAGCAGTACTTC.

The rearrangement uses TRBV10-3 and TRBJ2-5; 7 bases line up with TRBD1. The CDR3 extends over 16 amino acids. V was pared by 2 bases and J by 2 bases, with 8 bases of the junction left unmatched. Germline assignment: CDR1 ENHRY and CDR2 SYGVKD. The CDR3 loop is CAISELRGGQQETQYF. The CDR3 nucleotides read TGTGCCATCAGTGAGCTGCGAGGGGGACAGCAAGAGACCCAGTACTTC.

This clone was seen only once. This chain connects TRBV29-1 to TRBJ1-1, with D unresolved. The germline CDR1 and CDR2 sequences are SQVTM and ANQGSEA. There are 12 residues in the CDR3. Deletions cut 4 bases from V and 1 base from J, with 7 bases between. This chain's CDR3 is CSVGGQNTEAFF. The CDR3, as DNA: TGCAGCGTTGGGGGTCAGAACACTGAAGCTTTCTTT. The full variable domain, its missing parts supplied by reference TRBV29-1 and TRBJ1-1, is SAVISQKPSRDICQRGTSLTIQCQVDSQVTMMFWYRQQPGQSLTLIATANQGSEATYESGFVIDKFPISRPNLTFSTLTVSNMSPEDSSIYLCSVGGQNTEAFFGQGTRLTVV.

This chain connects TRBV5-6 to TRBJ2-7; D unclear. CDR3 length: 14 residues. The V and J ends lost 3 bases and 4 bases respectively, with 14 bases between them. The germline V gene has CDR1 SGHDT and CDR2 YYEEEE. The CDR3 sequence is CASSSVVAWYEQYF. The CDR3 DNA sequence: TGTGCCAGCAGCTCCGTGGTTGCTTGGTACGAGCAGTACTTC.

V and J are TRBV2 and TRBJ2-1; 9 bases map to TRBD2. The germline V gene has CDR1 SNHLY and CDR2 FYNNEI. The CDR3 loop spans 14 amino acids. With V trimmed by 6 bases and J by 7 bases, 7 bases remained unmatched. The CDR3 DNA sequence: TGTGCCAGCAGCCCTAGCGGGGTGGGGAATGAGCAGTTCTTC. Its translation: CASSPSGVGNEQFF.

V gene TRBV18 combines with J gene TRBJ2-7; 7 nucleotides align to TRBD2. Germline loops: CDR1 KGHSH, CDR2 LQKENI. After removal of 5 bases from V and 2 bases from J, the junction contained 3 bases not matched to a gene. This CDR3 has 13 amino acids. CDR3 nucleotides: TGTGCCAGCTCAGGGGGGGTACCCTACGAGCAGTACTTC. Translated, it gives CASSGGVPYEQYF.

As DNA, the CDR3 is TGTGCCAGCAGCCAAGAGTTGGCCTCAGATACGCAGTATTTT. As protein: CASSQELASDTQYF. The chain uses TRBV3-1 (or the pseudogene TRBV3-2) and TRBJ2-3; D uncertain. CDR1 and CDR2 (germline): LGHDT, YNNKEL (reference sequence). Trimming took off 0 bases at V and 4 bases at J, with 8 bases between the two ends. The CDR3 consists of 14 residues.

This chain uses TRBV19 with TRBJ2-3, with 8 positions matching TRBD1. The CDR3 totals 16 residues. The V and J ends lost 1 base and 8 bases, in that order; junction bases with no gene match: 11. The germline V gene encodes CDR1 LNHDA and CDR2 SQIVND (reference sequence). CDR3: CASSIGGTGLEGTQYF. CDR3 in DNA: TGTGCCAGTAGTATAGGAGGGACAGGCCTGGAGGGTACGCAGTATTTT.

The CDR3 here is CASSPKWGAGQPQHF. CDR3 DNA: TGTGCCAGCAGCCCTAAGTGGGGGGCCGGGCAGCCCCAGCATTTT. The chain uses TRBV5-4 and TRBJ1-5, with D possibly being TRBD1 (6 bases). The CDR3 runs to 15 residues. Trimming took 4 bases from V and 7 from J, leaving 18 bases between them. Germline V gene lookup returns CDR1 SGHNT and CDR2 YYREEE (reference sequence). Together with reference TRBV5-4 and TRBJ1-5, the CDR3 gives the full variable domain: ETGVTQSPTHLIKTRGQQVTLRCSSQSGHNTVSWYQQALGQGPQFIFQYYREEENGRGNFPPRFSGLQFPNYSSELNVNALELDDSALYLCASSPKWGAGQPQHFGDGTRLSIL.

The CDR3 is CASSSSMGPYEQYF. The CDR3 DNA follows: TGTGCCAGCAGTTCGAGTATGGGGCCCTACGAGCAGTACTTC. The gene calls are TRBV27 and TRBJ2-7; D may be TRBD1 (5 bases). V was pared by 4 bases and J by 2 bases, with 12 bases between. Germline CDR1 MNHEY, CDR2 SMNVEV (reference sequence). The length of the CDR3 is 14 residues.

The CDR3 reads CASRIGLAGIYTGELFF. CDR3 coding DNA: TGTGCCAGCAGGATAGGACTAGCGGGGATCTACACCGGGGAGCTGTTTTTT. The V and J genes are TRBV7-9 and TRBJ2-2, with TRBD2 matching 12 bases. J was trimmed by 3 bases and V by 6 bases; bases with no gene match: 8. The length of the CDR3 is 17 residues. Germline lookup yields CDR1 SEHNR and CDR2 FQNEAQ (reference sequence).